This TCR beta chain was obtained from a study of a mutant IDH1 vaccine in newly diagnosed glioma. Study at large: Eight vaccinations were given in weeks 1, 3, 5, 7, 11, 15, 19 and 23.

Worth noting for this clone: The antigen remains unidentified.

Repertoires were generated with immunoSEQ multiplex PCR, while TCRdb's copy carries only in-frame clones and drops some. The sample records some 30,000 clones, around 90% being singletons. Time point reported: week 5, during vaccination. Alongside topical imiquimod, each dose of vaccine comprised 300 ug of mutant IDH1 20-mer peptide. The CDR3 extends over 16 amino acids. Sequencing used PBMCs, obtained from a glioma patient whose treatment included an IDH1 peptide vaccine. V usage is TRBV21-1 and J usage is TRBJ2-5; the D call of TRBD2 is as the table states it, not checked on the DNA. TRBV21-1 is tagged as a pseudogene. The receptor's source is a man aged 18-30 years with glioma. The CDR3 DNA sequence: TGTGCCAGCAGCAAAGGGACTAGCGGGAGGTGGGAGACCCAGTACTTC. Amino acids: CASSKGTSGRWETQYF.